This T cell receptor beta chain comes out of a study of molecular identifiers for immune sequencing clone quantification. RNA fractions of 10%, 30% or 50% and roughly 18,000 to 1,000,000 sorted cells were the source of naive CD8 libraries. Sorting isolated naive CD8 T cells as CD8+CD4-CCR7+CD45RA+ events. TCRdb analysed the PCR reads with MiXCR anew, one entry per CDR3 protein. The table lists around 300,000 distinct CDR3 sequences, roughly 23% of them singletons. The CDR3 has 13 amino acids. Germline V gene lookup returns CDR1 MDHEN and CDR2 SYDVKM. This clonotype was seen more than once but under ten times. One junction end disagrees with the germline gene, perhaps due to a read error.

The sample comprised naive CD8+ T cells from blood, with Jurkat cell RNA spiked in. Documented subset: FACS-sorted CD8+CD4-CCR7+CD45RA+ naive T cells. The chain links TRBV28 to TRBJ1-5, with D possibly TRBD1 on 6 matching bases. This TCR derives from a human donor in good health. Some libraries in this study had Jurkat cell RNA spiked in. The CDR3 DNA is TGTGCCACCTCGGACAGTCCCAATCAGTCCCAGCATTTT. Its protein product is CATSDSPNQSQHF.